Listed here are 20 T cell receptor beta chains from one sample, sequenced in a study of T-cell memory formation after mild COVID-19. TCRdb ran MiXCR on the 5' RACE reads and lists one entry per CDR3 protein. The data show about 340,000 distinct CDR3 sequences, around 20% seen once. Sample: PBMCs or a T cell subset sorted from them (not recorded which). The receptors were sampled from an adult woman who had mild COVID-19 (a few samples of this study predate the infection). Cell type and time point are not known.

V is TRBV7-2 and J is TRBJ2-1; 8 bases map to TRBD2. There are 15 residues in the CDR3. V shed 5 bases and J 3 bases; nucleotides not matched to a gene: 6. Germline values: CDR1 SGHTA, CDR2 FQGNSA. CDR3 residues: CASSQGLADYNEQFF. The CDR3, as DNA: TGTGCCAGCAGCCAAGGACTAGCTGACTACAATGAGCAGTTCTTC.

This clonotype appeared a few times. The chain couples TRBV20-1 to TRBJ2-3; 13 bases are a match to TRBD2. The CDR3 covers 15 residues. CDR1 and CDR2 from the germline V gene are DFQATT and SNEGSKA (reference sequence). Germline trimming cut 5 bases from V and 6 bases from J; bases unmatched to any gene: 8. CDR3 region: CSADRLAGGLDTQYF. CDR3 DNA: TGCAGTGCTGATAGACTAGCGGGGGGTCTCGATACGCAGTATTTT.

V usage is TRBV6-1 and J usage is TRBJ1-1, with D possibly matching TRBD1 (5 bases). V lost 5 bases and J lost 3, with 16 bases in between. There are 15 residues in the CDR3. The germline gives CDR1 MNHNS, CDR2 SASEGT. The DNA of the CDR3 is TGTGCCAGCAGTACGCGGGGCGGAAGTTACACTGAAGCTTTCTTT. Translating it yields CASSTRGGSYTEAFF.

The chain links TRBV18 to TRBJ1-1; 8 bases match TRBD1. Germline loops: CDR1 KGHSH, CDR2 LQKENI. V dropped 6 bases and J dropped 2; count of bases not matched to a gene: 5. The CDR3 is made up of 14 amino acids. Here the CDR3 DNA reads TGTGCCAGCTCGCCTCAGGGGGCTAACACTGAAGCTTTCTTT. Amino acid sequence: CASSPQGANTEAFF.

This chain joins TRBV11-2 and TRBJ2-1; D might be TRBD2 (5 bases). The CDR3 is made up of 11 amino acids. Germline-derived CDR1 and CDR2 are SGHAT and FQNNGV. Trimming pared 5 bases from V and 16 bases from J, leaving 15 bases between. In DNA, the CDR3 is TGTGCCAGCAGCCCCGGCCTGGGAGATTTCTTC. This translates into CASSPGLGDFF.

V is TRBV20-1 and J is TRBJ1-2; D not certain. Germline V gene sequence: CDR1 DFQATT, CDR2 SNEGSKA (reference sequence). The CDR3 runs 15 residues. Trimming removed 3 bases from V and 1 base from J, with 15 bases in between. The CDR3, as DNA: TGCAGTGCTAGTGATCCGCGAACCCTTAACTATGGCTACACCTTC. It translates to CSASDPRTLNYGYTF.

The chain recombines TRBV29-1 with TRBJ1-4; TRBD1 is a possible D gene (5 bases). The V gene's germline CDR1 is SQVTM and CDR2 ANQGSEA. The CDR3 runs to 16 residues. V was shortened by 3 bases and J by 4 bases, with 18 bases between the two germline ends. For the CDR3, the DNA is TGCAGCGTTGAGAGATTGGGGACTGGAGGTAATGAAAAACTGTTTTTT. It specifies CSVERLGTGGNEKLFF.

This clonotype has just a few counts. The chain links TRBV20-1 to TRBJ2-3; TRBD2 matches at 8 bases. The CDR3 is made up of 14 amino acids. Germline V CDR1 and CDR2: DFQATT, SNEGSKA (reference sequence). The CDR3 protein is CSANREGLTDTQYF. The CDR3 DNA is TGCAGCGCCAACCGGGAGGGCCTCACAGATACGCAGTATTTT.

This clonotype has only a few counts. The CDR3 protein is CASSPAGGAGETQYF. DNA for the CDR3: TGTGCCAGCAGTCCTGCCGGGGGGGCAGGGGAGACCCAGTACTTC. The rearrangement uses TRBV7-7 and TRBJ2-5, with 8 bases fitting TRBD2. Unmatched junction bases numbered 11, after V lost 6 bases and J lost 5 bases. CDR1 and CDR2 from the germline V gene are SSHAT and FNYEAQ (reference sequence). CDR3 length: 15 residues.

The chain employs TRBV7-6 and TRBJ2-3; D unresolved. V gave up 1 base and J gave up 2 bases, with 10 bases separating them. Germline CDR1 is SGHVS and CDR2 is FNYEAQ. The CDR3 is made up of 15 amino acids. CDR3 residues: CASSLGDTNTDTQYF. CDR3 DNA: TGTGCCAGCAGCTTAGGCGACACCAACACAGATACGCAGTATTTT.

This clonotype was found a few times. The J gene is TRBJ2-3, the V gene TRBV4-1, with a tentative D call TRBD2 (6 bases). This CDR3 spans 19 amino acids. Trimming left V 1 base short and J 0 bases short, with 20 bases between. Germline V gives CDR1 MGHRA, CDR2 YSYEKL. CDR3 nucleotides: TGCGCCAGCAGCCAAGGGCGTCTACTAACTAGCAAAAGCACAGATACGCAGTATTTT. The encoded protein is CASSQGRLLTSKSTDTQYF.

This clonotype was seen repeatedly, ten times or more. The rearrangement links TRBV5-1 to TRBJ2-3; D possibly uses TRBD1 or TRBD2 (5 bases each). This CDR3 spans 15 amino acids. CDR1 and CDR2 (germline): SGHRS, YFSETQ. Deletions cut 0 bases from V and 6 bases from J, with 14 bases between. CDR3 DNA sequence: TGCGCCAGCAGCTTGGAGGGACGCTCCGGGGATACGCAGTATTTT. Protein sequence: CASSLEGRSGDTQYF.

This clonotype has a handful of counts. This rearrangement joins TRBV14 to TRBJ2-3, with 7 positions matching TRBD2. J gave up 5 bases and V 4 bases, and 12 bases lay outside the gene matches. The CDR3 sequence is 16 residues long. From germline, CDR1 is SGHDN and CDR2 FVKESK. CDR3 sequence (DNA): TGTGCCAGCAGCCGGCCGAGGGAGGGCCTCGGAGATACGCAGTATTTT. This encodes CASSRPREGLGDTQYF. Together with reference TRBV14 and TRBJ2-3, the CDR3 gives the full variable domain: EAGVTQFPSHSVIEKGQTVTLRCDPISGHDNLYWYRRVMGKEIKFLLHFVKESKQDESGMPNNRFLAERTGGTYSTLKVQPAELEDSGVYFCASSRPREGLGDTQYFGPGTRLTVL.

This clonotype was counted only a few times. The rearrangement links TRBV12-3 or TRBV12-4 to TRBJ1-4; D is possibly TRBD1 (5 bases). The CDR3 is 15 residues long. The V gene lost 5 bases and the J gene lost 4 bases, with 14 bases spanning the gap. The CDR3 here is CASSPKGPFNEKLFF. The CDR3 DNA reads as TGTGCCAGCAGTCCCAAGGGACCGTTTAATGAAAAACTGTTTTTT.

Many counts were recorded for this clonotype. The rearrangement joins TRBV27 to TRBJ1-2; 7 bases are shared with TRBD1. CDR1 MNHEY and CDR2 SMNVEV come from the germline V gene (reference sequence). The J segment lost 10 bases and the V segment lost 6 bases, leaving 14 bases of the junction unmatched. The CDR3 has 14 residues. The CDR3 spells CASSPTRTGRHYTF. In nucleotides, the CDR3 is TGTGCCAGCAGCCCAACCCGGACAGGCAGACACTACACCTTC.

This rearrangement joins TRBV9 to TRBJ2-1, with no clear D. Germline lookup yields CDR1 SGDLS and CDR2 YYNGEE. The V and J ends lost 0 bases and 8 bases respectively, with 12 bases between them. CDR3 size: 14 residues. CDR3 nucleotide sequence: TGTGCCAGCAGCGTAGATATCGTTAAGGATGAGCAGTTCTTC. This sequence encodes CASSVDIVKDEQFF.

The chain combines TRBV5-1 with TRBJ2-7, with D possibly being TRBD1 (5 bases). The CDR3 consists of 14 residues. V lost 7 bases and J lost 2, with 16 bases in between. CDR1 and CDR2 (germline): SGHRS, YFSETQ. CDR3 region: CASGADVATYEQYF. CDR3 nucleotides: TGCGCCAGCGGGGCCGATGTGGCAACCTACGAGCAGTACTTC. Complete variable domain (other parts from reference TRBV5-1 and TRBJ2-7): KAGVTQTPRYLIKTRGQQVTLSCSPISGHRSVSWYQQTPGQGLQFLFEYFSETQRNKGNFPGRFSGRQFSNSRSEMNVSTLELGDSALYLCASGADVATYEQYFGPGTRLTVT.

Note on this clonotype: Here the CDR3 omits its conserved ending phenylalanine or tryptophan, so a read error is the likely source. Because the CDR3's place on the DNA is in doubt, the DNA is left out and the CDR3 is given as listed by TCRdb. This chain connects TRBV20-1 to TRBJ1-2; the DNA was not compared with TRBD1, the D call given in the table. The CDR3 is made up of 10 amino acids, end residues included. Germline V gene data show CDR1 as DFQATT and CDR2 as SNEGSKA (reference sequence). This CDR3 reads CSARGGGTVL.

This clonotype occurred a few times. V usage is TRBV6-1 and J usage is TRBJ2-7; no definite D call. V gave up 6 bases and J gave up 0 bases, with 9 bases separating them. This CDR3 is 13 amino acids long. Germline lookup yields CDR1 MNHNS and CDR2 SASEGT. The CDR3 protein is CASRPDSSYEQYF. The CDR3, as DNA: TGTGCCAGCAGACCGGATTCCTCCTACGAGCAGTACTTC.

This sequence joins TRBV5-1 and TRBJ2-7; D uncertain. Germline V gene lookup returns CDR1 SGHRS and CDR2 YFSETQ. Trimming shortened V by 4 bases and J by 3 bases, and 11 bases separated the two germline ends. There are 13 residues in the CDR3. CDR3 nucleotide sequence: TGCGCCAGCAGCAGGTGGGCGTACTACGAGCAGTACTTC. This translates into CASSRWAYYEQYF.